A single T cell receptor (beta chain) is shown here with its context. Sequenced by immunoSEQ multiplex PCR; TCRdb stores in-frame clones only, minus some. This table holds about 730,000 clones, around 85% found once. These data originate in a study of shared T cell receptors in the human thymus. Germline CDR1 and CDR2: GTSNPN and SVGIG (reference sequence). After removal of 3 bases from V and 5 bases from J, the junction contained 14 bases not matched to a gene. The CDR3 sequence is 16 residues long. This sample was shared with a second study, whose subject was human thymus T cells. That investigation notes: What appeared biased in thymic and blood repertoires was the usage of V and J genes.

The sequencing input was thymocytes. This receptor was taken from a girl under three years old with a congenital heart defect. The chain employs TRBV30 and TRBJ1-1; 8 bases are a match to TRBD1. Here the CDR3 reads CAWSARSGGSGTEAFF. The CDR3 nucleotides read TGTGCCTGGAGCGCTAGATCAGGGGGCAGCGGGACTGAAGCTTTCTTT.